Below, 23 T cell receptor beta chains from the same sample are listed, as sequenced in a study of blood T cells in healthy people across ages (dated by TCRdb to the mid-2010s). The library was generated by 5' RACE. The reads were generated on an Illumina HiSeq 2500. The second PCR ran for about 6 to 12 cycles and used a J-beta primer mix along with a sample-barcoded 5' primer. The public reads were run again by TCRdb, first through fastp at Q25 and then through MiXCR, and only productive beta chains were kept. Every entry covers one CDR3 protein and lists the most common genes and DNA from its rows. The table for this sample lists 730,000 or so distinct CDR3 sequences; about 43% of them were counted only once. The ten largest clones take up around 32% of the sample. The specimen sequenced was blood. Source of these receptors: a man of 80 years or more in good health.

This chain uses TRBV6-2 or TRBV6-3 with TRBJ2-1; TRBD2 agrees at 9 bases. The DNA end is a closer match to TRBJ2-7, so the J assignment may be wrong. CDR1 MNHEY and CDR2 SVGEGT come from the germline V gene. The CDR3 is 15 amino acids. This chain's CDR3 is CASTTSGQNYNEQYF. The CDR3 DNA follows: TGTGCCAGCACAACTAGCGGGCAGAACTACAATGAGCAGTACTTC.

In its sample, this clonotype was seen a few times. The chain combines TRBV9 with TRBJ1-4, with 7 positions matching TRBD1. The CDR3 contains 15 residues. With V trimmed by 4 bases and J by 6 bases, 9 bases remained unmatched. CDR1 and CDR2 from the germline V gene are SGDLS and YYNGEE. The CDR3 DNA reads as TGTGCCAGCAGCTTCAGAGAGGGGGCGGATGAAAAACTGTTTTTT. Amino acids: CASSFREGADEKLFF.

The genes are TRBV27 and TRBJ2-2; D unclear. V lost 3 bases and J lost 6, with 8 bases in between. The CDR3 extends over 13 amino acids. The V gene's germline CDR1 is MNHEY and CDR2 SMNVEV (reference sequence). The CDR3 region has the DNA TGTGCCAGCAGTTTGTGGCGTGCCGGGGAGCTGTTTTTT. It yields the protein CASSLWRAGELFF.

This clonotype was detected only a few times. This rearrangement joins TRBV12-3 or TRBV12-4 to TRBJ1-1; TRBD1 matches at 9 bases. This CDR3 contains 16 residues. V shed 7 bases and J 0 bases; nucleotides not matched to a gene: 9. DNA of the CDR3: TGTGCCAGCAATGTCGGACAGGGGAACATGAACACTGAAGCTTTCTTT. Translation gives CASNVGQGNMNTEAFF.

The CDR3 sequence is CSAVSGRAEDTQYF. The CDR3 DNA reads as TGCAGCGCCGTTAGCGGGAGGGCCGAAGATACGCAGTATTTT. The rearrangement uses TRBV20-1 and TRBJ2-3, with TRBD2 identical over 11 bases. Germline values: CDR1 DFQATT, CDR2 SNEGSKA (reference sequence). The CDR3 runs 14 residues.

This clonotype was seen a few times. In DNA, the CDR3 is TGTGCCAGCCCCCCTGGGACTAGCACCTACGAGCAGTACTTC. Its protein product is CASPPGTSTYEQYF. V and J are TRBV6-4 and TRBJ2-7; TRBD2 agrees at 9 bases. The ends lost 8 bases at V and 2 bases at J; junction bases unmatched: 7. The CDR3 is 14 residues long. Per germline, CDR1 MRHNA and CDR2 SNTAGT.

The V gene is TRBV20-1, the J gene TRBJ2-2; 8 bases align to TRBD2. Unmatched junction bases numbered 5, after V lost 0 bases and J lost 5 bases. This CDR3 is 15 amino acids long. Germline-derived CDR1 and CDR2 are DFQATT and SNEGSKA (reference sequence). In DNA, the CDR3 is TGCAGTGCTAGAGATCGGGAGGGCTGGACCGGGGAGCTGTTTTTT. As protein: CSARDREGWTGELFF.

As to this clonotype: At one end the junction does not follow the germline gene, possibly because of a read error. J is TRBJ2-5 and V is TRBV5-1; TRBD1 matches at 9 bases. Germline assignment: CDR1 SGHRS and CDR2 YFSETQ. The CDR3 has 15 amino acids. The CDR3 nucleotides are TGCGCCGGCAGCCCAGACAGGGGGTCGAACAATGAGCAGTACTTC. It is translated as CAGSPDRGSNNEQYF.

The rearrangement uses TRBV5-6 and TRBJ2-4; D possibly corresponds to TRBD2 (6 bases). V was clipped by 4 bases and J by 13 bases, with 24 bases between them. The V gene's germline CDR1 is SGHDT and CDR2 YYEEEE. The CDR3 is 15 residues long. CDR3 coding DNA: TGTGCCAGCAGCCGCCCTCTGACGAGGGGACGGGAGCAGTACTTC. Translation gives CASSRPLTRGREQYF.

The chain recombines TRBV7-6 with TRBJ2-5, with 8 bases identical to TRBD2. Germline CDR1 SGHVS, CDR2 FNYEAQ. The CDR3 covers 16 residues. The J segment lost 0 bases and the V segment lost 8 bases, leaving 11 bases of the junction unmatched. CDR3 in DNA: TGTGCCAGCCACCGGGGGGCGGGGGGCTACCAAGAGACCCAGTACTTC. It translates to CASHRGAGGYQETQYF.

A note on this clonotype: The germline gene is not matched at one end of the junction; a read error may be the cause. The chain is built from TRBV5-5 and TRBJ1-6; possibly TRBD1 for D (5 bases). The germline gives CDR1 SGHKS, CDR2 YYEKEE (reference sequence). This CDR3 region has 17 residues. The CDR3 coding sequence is TGTGCCAGCAGTTTGGACCTAGGTGGGGGAAATAATTCACCCCTCCACTTT. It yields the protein CASSLDLGGGNNSPLHF.

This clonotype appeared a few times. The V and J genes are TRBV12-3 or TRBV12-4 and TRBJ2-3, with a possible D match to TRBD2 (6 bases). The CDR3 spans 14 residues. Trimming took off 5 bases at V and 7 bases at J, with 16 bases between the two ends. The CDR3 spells CASSTTRIVNTQYF. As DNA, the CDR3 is TGTGCCAGCAGTACGACTAGAATTGTGAATACGCAGTATTTT.

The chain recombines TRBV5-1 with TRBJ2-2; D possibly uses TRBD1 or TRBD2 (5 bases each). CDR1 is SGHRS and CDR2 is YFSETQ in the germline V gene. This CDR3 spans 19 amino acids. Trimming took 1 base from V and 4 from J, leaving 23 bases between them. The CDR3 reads CASSLWGPGTSDGTGELFF. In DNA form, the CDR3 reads TGCGCCAGCAGCTTGTGGGGACCCGGGACGAGCGATGGCACCGGGGAGCTGTTTTTT.

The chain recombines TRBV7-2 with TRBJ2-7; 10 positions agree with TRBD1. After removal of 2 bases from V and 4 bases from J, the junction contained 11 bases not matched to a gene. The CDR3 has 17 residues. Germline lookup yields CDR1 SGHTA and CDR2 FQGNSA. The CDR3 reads CASSLPGQGTGEYEQYF. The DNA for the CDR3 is TGTGCCAGCAGCTTACCGGGACAGGGGACGGGTGAATACGAGCAGTACTTC.

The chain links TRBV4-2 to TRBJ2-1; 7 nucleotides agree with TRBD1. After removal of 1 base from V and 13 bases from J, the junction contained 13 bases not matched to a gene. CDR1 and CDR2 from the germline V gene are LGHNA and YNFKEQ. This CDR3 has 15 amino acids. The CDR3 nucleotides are TGTGCCAGCAGCCAAGGGACAGCTCAGGGGGAGACCCAGTTCTTC. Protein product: CASSQGTAQGETQFF.

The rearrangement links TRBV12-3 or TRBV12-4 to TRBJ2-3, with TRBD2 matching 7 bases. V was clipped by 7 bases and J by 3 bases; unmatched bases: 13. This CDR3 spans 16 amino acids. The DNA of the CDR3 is TGTGCCAGCACCCCTGGGGGGGGTGTAGTAACAGATACGCAGTATTTT. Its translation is CASTPGGGVVTDTQYF.

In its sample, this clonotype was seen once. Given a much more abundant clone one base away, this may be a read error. The CDR3 DNA reads TGTGCCAGCAGTGAAGACTTACCAGCTATCAAGCCCGCAAGGACCCAGTACTTC. Encoded protein: CASSEDLPAIKPARTQYF. The chain employs TRBV6-1 and TRBJ2-5; D is ambiguous. The CDR3 runs 18 residues. The germline V gene has CDR1 MNHNS and CDR2 SASEGT. V was cut by 1 base and J by 7 bases, with 25 bases left in between.

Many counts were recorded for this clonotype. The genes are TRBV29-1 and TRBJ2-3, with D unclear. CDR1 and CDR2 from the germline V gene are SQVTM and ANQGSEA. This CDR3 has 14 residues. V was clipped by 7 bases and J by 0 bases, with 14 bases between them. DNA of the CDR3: TGCAGCGGGGCCTCCGGTCTTAGCACAGATACGCAGTATTTT. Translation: CSGASGLSTDTQYF.

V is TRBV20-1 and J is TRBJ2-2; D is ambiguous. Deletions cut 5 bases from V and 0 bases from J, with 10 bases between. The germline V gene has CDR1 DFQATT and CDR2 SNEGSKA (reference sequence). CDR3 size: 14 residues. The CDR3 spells CSARRHTNTGELFF. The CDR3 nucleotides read TGCAGTGCTCGGAGACACACGAACACCGGGGAGCTGTTTTTT.

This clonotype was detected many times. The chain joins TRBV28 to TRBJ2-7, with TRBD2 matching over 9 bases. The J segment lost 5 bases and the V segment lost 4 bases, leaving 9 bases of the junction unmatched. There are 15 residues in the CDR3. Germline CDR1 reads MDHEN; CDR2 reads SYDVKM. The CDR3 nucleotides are TGTGCCAGCAGTTCCTCAGCGGGAGGAGTTAACGAGCAGTACTTC. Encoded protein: CASSSSAGGVNEQYF.

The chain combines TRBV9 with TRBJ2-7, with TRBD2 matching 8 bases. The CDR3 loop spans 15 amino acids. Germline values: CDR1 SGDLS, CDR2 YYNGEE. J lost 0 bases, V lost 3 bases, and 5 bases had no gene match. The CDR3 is CASSAGGRNSYEQYF. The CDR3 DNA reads TGTGCCAGCAGCGCCGGCGGGAGGAACTCCTACGAGCAGTACTTC.

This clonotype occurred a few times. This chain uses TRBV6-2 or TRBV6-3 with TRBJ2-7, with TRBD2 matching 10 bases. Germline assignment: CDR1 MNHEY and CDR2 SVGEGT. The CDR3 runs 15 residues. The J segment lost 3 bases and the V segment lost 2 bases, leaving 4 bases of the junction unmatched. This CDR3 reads CASSYRLAGVYEQYF. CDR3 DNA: TGTGCCAGCAGTTACCGACTAGCGGGTGTCTACGAGCAGTACTTC.

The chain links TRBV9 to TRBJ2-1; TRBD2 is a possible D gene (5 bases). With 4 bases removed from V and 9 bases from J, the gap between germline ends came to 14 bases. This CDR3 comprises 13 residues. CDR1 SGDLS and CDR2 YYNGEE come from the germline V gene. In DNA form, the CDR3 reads TGTGCCAGCAGCCCCCAAATAGAGGGTGAGCAGTTCTTC. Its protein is CASSPQIEGEQFF.